The entry that follows covers one TCR beta chain sequence. The data are from a study of blood T cell repertoires in COVID-19. The junction had 12 bases not matched to a gene; V was cut back by 3 bases and J by 0 bases. The CDR3 contains 18 residues. Germline V CDR1 and CDR2: LGHNA, YSLEER. Clones were read by immunoSEQ multiplex PCR, and TCRdb kept only the in-frame ones, dropping some. The table includes about 200,000 clones, around 86% detected once. Source material: peripheral blood. This chain uses TRBV4-3 with TRBJ2-7, with TRBD2 matching over 9 bases. This receptor was taken from a man aged 60 to 69 with acute or convalescent COVID-19. CDR3 amino acids: CASSQTLAGLKYSYEQYF. CDR3 DNA: TGCGCCAGCAGCCAGACACTAGCGGGCCTAAAATACTCCTACGAGCAGTACTTC.